Below are 20 T cell receptor beta chains sequenced from a single sample in a study of regulatory T cells in long-lasting Graves disease. The time point is: newly diagnosed GD, antithyroid drugs for less than 3 months. PBMC-extracted RNA yielded the TCR library. CDR3-region Arm-PCR and iRepertoire HTBI primers produced the TCR beta libraries. MiXCR, applied by TCRdb to the multiplex PCR reads, yields one record per CDR3 protein. The sample yields some 220,000 distinct CDR3 sequences, 15% to 20% seen once. Another study also made use of these data, one on T cells in Graves' hyperthyroidism and ophthalmopathy.

The sequences come from peripheral blood mononuclear cells (PBMCs), collected at new diagnosis, from a patient treated with antithyroid drugs. The receptor source for this set is a woman in her twenties or thirties with Graves disease.

As regards this clonotype: A read error likely explains this, since a far larger clone differs by one base. The gene calls are TRBV11-2 and TRBJ1-1; D perhaps matches TRBD1 (5 bases). The CDR3 runs 17 residues. Germline CDR1 and CDR2: SGHAT and FQNNGV. V lost 5 bases, J lost 0 bases, and 19 bases lay in between. The CDR3 region has the DNA TGTGCCAGCAGCCCTACCGCCTGGGGGGGTGTGAACACTGAAGCTTTCTTT. This gives the protein CASSPTAWGGVNTEAFF.

Notes on this clonotype: A much larger clone lies one base from this, so it may be a read error. This chain links TRBV30 with TRBJ1-2; D remains ambiguous. V lost 0 bases, J lost 0 bases, and 23 bases lay in between. The CDR3 length is 19 residues. Germline lookup yields CDR1 GTSNPN and CDR2 SVGIG (reference sequence). The CDR3 nucleotides read TGTGCCTGGAGTGTACAAAGGGCCGGGATCCCGATAGCTAACTATGGCTACACCTTC. Protein product: CAWSVQRAGIPIANYGYTF.

This clonotype has a count of ten or more. This chain connects TRBV11-2 to TRBJ1-2; tentative D call: TRBD1 (6 bases). V lost 5 bases to trimming and J lost 4 bases, with 17 bases between them. The CDR3 sequence is 15 residues long. Germline lookup yields CDR1 SGHAT and CDR2 FQNNGV. Written as DNA, the CDR3 is TGTGCCAGCAGCCCGGTCGGGGGCGTTGGCTATGGCTACACCTTC. Its protein is CASSPVGGVGYGYTF.

At least ten counts were recorded for this clonotype. This chain joins TRBV5-1 and TRBJ2-6; D ambiguous. Germline-derived CDR1 and CDR2 are SGHRS and YFSETQ. CDR3 size: 14 residues. Trimming left V 3 bases short and J 4 bases short, with 8 bases between. CDR3 coding DNA: TGCGCCAGCAGCTCAGAGTCAGGGGCCAACGTCCTGACTTTC. This translates into CASSSESGANVLTF.

The chain is built from TRBV6-2 or TRBV6-3 and TRBJ2-1; D remains ambiguous. CDR1 is MNHEY and CDR2 is SVGEGT in the germline V gene. This CDR3 is built from 14 residues. Between the trimmed V and J ends, which lost 8 bases and 0 bases, there was a span of 11 bases. The CDR3 protein is CASEAGSSYNEQFF. Here the CDR3 DNA reads TGTGCCAGCGAAGCAGGTAGCTCCTACAATGAGCAGTTCTTC.

This clonotype has at least ten counts. The CDR3 DNA reads as TGTGCCAGCAGCCCGGGGCAGGGCATCGGCAATGAGCAGTTCTTC. Translation: CASSPGQGIGNEQFF. The chain has TRBV12-3 or TRBV12-4 and TRBJ2-1; D possibly matches TRBD1 or TRBD2 (5 bases each). V gave up 6 bases and J gave up 6 bases, with 18 bases separating them. The CDR3 consists of 15 residues.

Many counts were recorded for this clonotype. This rearrangement joins TRBV6-2 or TRBV6-3 to TRBJ1-6; D ambiguous. Germline values: CDR1 MNHEY, CDR2 SVGEGT. CDR3 length: 16 amino acids. The V end was cut by 7 bases, the J end by 6 bases, with 19 bases between. The CDR3 protein is CASTLYKRAVNSPLHF. The CDR3 bases are TGTGCCAGCACCTTGTATAAGAGAGCAGTTAATTCACCCCTCCACTTT.

This clonotype occurred many times. The chain recombines TRBV29-1 with TRBJ1-2, with D unclear. The V gene lost 3 bases and the J gene lost 0 bases, with 11 bases spanning the gap. The germline gives CDR1 SQVTM, CDR2 ANQGSEA. CDR3 length equals 14 residues. The CDR3 region has the DNA TGCAGCGTTGAGGGAGGGATCCCTAACTATGGCTACACCTTC. Its translation: CSVEGGIPNYGYTF.

This clonotype was seen repeatedly, ten times or more. The chain joins TRBV7-6 to TRBJ2-7; 10 bases match TRBD1. V dropped 1 base and J dropped 2; count of bases not matched to a gene: 8. The germline gives CDR1 SGHVS, CDR2 FNYEAQ. The CDR3 is 17 residues long. CDR3 DNA sequence: TGTGCCAGCAGCTTAGACCGAGGGACAGGGGCCCCCTACGAGCAGTACTTC. Amino acid sequence: CASSLDRGTGAPYEQYF.

This clonotype turned up a few times. A much larger clone is a single base away; this may be a read error. CDR3 bases: TGTGCCAGCAGCTCGGAGGAAGACAGGGGGCTGAACGGGGAGCTGTTTTTT. Protein product: CASSSEEDRGLNGELFF. V is TRBV7-9 and J is TRBJ2-2; TRBD1 agrees at 10 bases. Per the germline V gene, CDR1 is SEHNR and CDR2 is FQNEAQ (reference sequence). The CDR3 extends over 17 amino acids. V trimming: 4 bases; J trimming: 7 bases; junction bases outside the gene matches: 12.

This clonotype came up many times. This sequence joins TRBV19 and TRBJ1-5, with 11 bases matching TRBD1. The CDR3 is made up of 16 amino acids. Looked up from germline, CDR1 is LNHDA and CDR2 is SQIVND (reference sequence). V was pared by 1 base and J by 2 bases, with 1 base of the junction left unmatched. CDR3 protein: CASSIGGQGGNQPQHF. CDR3 sequence (DNA): TGTGCCAGTAGTATAGGGGGACAGGGGGGCAATCAGCCCCAGCATTTT.

Many counts were recorded for this clonotype. The V and J genes are TRBV2 and TRBJ2-5; 10 nucleotides match TRBD1. The V gene's germline CDR1 is SNHLY and CDR2 FYNNEI. This CDR3 is 13 amino acids long. V trimming: 6 bases; J trimming: 4 bases; junction bases outside the gene matches: 2. CDR3 nucleotides: TGTGCCAGCAGCGGGACAGGGGCAGAGACCCAGTACTTC. Translation: CASSGTGAETQYF.

Many counts were recorded for this clonotype. The chain links TRBV14 to TRBJ2-5; tentatively, D is TRBD1 (5 bases). The CDR3 runs 16 residues. The germline V and J ends were trimmed by 1 base and 0 bases, with 12 bases remaining between them. Germline V gene sequence: CDR1 SGHDN, CDR2 FVKESK. In DNA form, the CDR3 reads TGTGCCAGCAGCCAAGTGGTGGCAGGGAACCAAGAGACCCAGTACTTC. This gives the protein CASSQVVAGNQETQYF.

This clonotype occurred many times. The V call is TRBV5-4, the J call TRBJ1-1, with unresolved D. The V end lost 3 bases, the J end lost 8 bases, and 20 bases lay between the germline ends. The CDR3 covers 15 residues. Germline values: CDR1 SGHNT, CDR2 YYREEE (reference sequence). The CDR3 is CASSSGRREGPEAFF. The CDR3 nucleotides read TGTGCCAGCAGCTCCGGACGTCGGGAAGGGCCAGAAGCTTTCTTT.

This clonotype was observed many times. The chain has TRBV12-3 or TRBV12-4 and TRBJ1-2; no definite D call. V lost 4 bases, J lost 2 bases, and 2 bases lay in between. The CDR3 consists of 11 residues. CDR3 residues: CASSWNYGYTF. CDR3 nucleotides: TGTGCCAGCAGTTGGAACTATGGCTACACCTTC.

This clonotype was detected ten times or more. The V gene is TRBV6-1, the J gene TRBJ2-7; 7 positions match TRBD1. Germline-derived CDR1 and CDR2 are MNHNS and SASEGT. The V gene end was trimmed by 5 bases and the J gene end by 2 bases; junction bases not matched to a gene: 6. This CDR3 spans 14 amino acids. This chain's CDR3 is CASSRSGTAYEQYF. The CDR3 DNA sequence: TGTGCCAGCAGTCGTTCGGGGACAGCCTACGAGCAGTACTTC.

This clonotype was seen more than once but under ten times. A read error is the likely source, as a far larger clone sits one nucleotide away. The missing conserved phenylalanine or tryptophan at the end of this CDR3 makes a read error likely. It is unclear where the CDR3 begins or ends on the DNA, so no DNA is shown, and the CDR3 is as TCRdb lists it. The J gene is TRBJ2-3, the V gene TRBV2. The CDR3 region is 15 residues in length, termini included. The germline V gene has CDR1 SNHLY and CDR2 FYNNEI. CDR3 region: CASSDGDGFQYEQYS.

A note on this clonotype: A much larger clone differs from this one at a single base, so this may be a read error. This chain uses TRBV19 with TRBJ1-2; TRBD1 matches at 8 bases. The length of the CDR3 is 17 residues. Unmatched junction bases numbered 16, after V lost 6 bases and J lost 4 bases. Germline CDR1 is LNHDA and CDR2 is SQIVND (reference sequence). The CDR3 DNA is TGTGCCAGTAGCCCTAAGAGCGGGACAGGAGCTTTCTATGGCTACACCTTC. The encoded protein is CASSPKSGTGAFYGYTF.

The V call is TRBV6-1, the J call TRBJ2-1; 13 positions agree with TRBD2. The CDR3 length is 16 residues. V lost 5 bases to trimming and J lost 7 bases; unmatched junction nucleotides: 8. The germline V gene has CDR1 MNHNS and CDR2 SASEGT. The chain's CDR3 is CASSRGLAGQFNEQFF. The CDR3 nucleotides read TGTGCCAGCAGTCGGGGACTAGCGGGGCAATTTAATGAGCAGTTCTTC.

This clonotype was detected many times. This rearrangement joins TRBV19 to TRBJ2-1, with 10 bases that match TRBD2. The germline V gene has CDR1 LNHDA and CDR2 SQIVND (reference sequence). V gave up 4 bases and J gave up 7 bases; unmatched junction bases: 7. The CDR3 is made up of 15 amino acids. DNA of the CDR3: TGTGCCAGTAGTAACTTCGGACTAGCGGATAATGAGCAGTTCTTC. Translated: CASSNFGLADNEQFF. Filled out from reference TRBV19 and TRBJ2-1, the complete variable domain reads DGGITQSPKYLFRKEGQNVTLSCEQNLNHDAMYWYRQDPGQGLRLIYYSQIVNDFQKGDIAEGYSVSREKKESFPLTVTSAQKNPTAFYLCASSNFGLADNEQFFGPGTRLTVL.